These T cell receptor beta chains were read from a single sample in a study of brain T cells in children with intractable seizures. Measured with immunoSEQ multiplex PCR; TCRdb has only the in-frame clones, and not every one. The data contain around 80,000 clones, around nine tenths of them singletons. Sample: peripheral blood, taken at surgery. These receptor sequences come from a girl under 10 years old with Rasmussen encephalitis and intractable seizures. The CDR3 runs from the conserved cysteine through the conserved F or W. D genes are given only for firm matches. The size of a clone is reported for some rows only, either as once, few or many, or as a class for expanded clones.

d_call,j_call,clone_size,v_call,cdr3_nt,cdr3_aa
TRBD2,TRBJ2-1,NA,TRBV11-3,TGTGCCAGCAGCTTCGGGGGAGGGCCTGGGAATGAGCAGTTCTTC,CASSFGGGPGNEQFF
NA,TRBJ2-7,NA,TRBV6-6,TGTGCCAGCAGTTCCACCGGGAAGACCAACGAGCAGTACTTC,CASSSTGKTNEQYF
NA,TRBJ2-3,NA,TRBV4-1,TGCGCCAGCAGCCAAGATCAGGCAGATACGCAGTATTTT,CASSQDQADTQYF
NA,TRBJ2-1,NA,TRBV12-3/TRBV12-4,TGTGCCAGCAGTTTAGGACTCTACAATGAGCAGTTCTTC,CASSLGLYNEQFF
TRBD1,TRBJ1-6,few,TRBV4-1,TGCGCCAGCAGCCAAATGACACCGGGACAGGCGTTTTCACCCCTCCACTTT,CASSQMTPGQAFSPLHF
NA,TRBJ1-6,NA,TRBV6-5,TGTGCCAGCAGTTACTCCAATTTAGGGCCCCTCCACTTT,CASSYSNLGPLHF
TRBD1,TRBJ1-5,NA,TRBV2,TGTGCCGTCCGGGACAGGGGCCAGCCCCAGCATTTT,CAVRDRGQPQHF
NA,TRBJ2-3,NA,TRBV3-1/TRBV3-2,TGTGCCAGCAGCCCAGGTTTGGATACGCAGTATTTT,CASSPGLDTQYF
NA,TRBJ2-7,NA,TRBV27,TGTGCCAGCAGTTTATCTGTTGGGACCTACGAGCAGTACTTC,CASSLSVGTYEQYF
NA,TRBJ1-2,NA,TRBV6-5,TGTGCCAGCCAGAGCGAGGGGACCGTCCGCTACACCTTC,CASQSEGTVRYTF
NA,TRBJ2-1,NA,TRBV30,TGTGCCTGGAGTGTACCGTTCGTTGGGGTGAGCCCCAACAATGAGCAGTTCTTC,CAWSVPFVGVSPNNEQFF
NA,TRBJ1-1,once,TRBV29-1,TGCAGCGTTGTTGGCACTGAAGCTTTCTTT,CSVVGTEAFF
NA,TRBJ1-2,NA,TRBV3-1/TRBV3-2,TGTGCCAGCAGCCAAGTCGATAATGGCTACACCTTC,CASSQVDNGYTF
NA,TRBJ1-6,once,TRBV2,TGTGCCAGCAGTCTACAGCCGGATGTCTTCTCGGGGTCACCCCTCCACTTT,CASSLQPDVFSGSPLHF
NA,TRBJ2-2,NA,TRBV19,TGTGCCAGTAGGGGGAGAGGTCCTTCCCCGAACACCGGGGAGCTGTTTTTT,CASRGRGPSPNTGELFF
NA,TRBJ1-4,NA,TRBV4-1,TGCGCCAGCAGCCGGACTCGGAAAGCAACTAATGAAAAACTGTTTTTT,CASSRTRKATNEKLFF
NA,TRBJ1-5,few,TRBV30,TGTGCCTGGACGAGGGGCAATCAGCCCCAGCATTTT,CAWTRGNQPQHF
NA,TRBJ1-3,once,TRBV5-1,TGCGCCAGCAGCTTGGCCGGCGGAAACACCATATATTTT,CASSLAGGNTIYF
TRBD1,TRBJ2-7,NA,TRBV29-1,TGCAGCGTTCAGGACAGGGAGCACGAGCAGTACTTC,CSVQDREHEQYF
TRBD2,TRBJ2-3,NA,TRBV11-3,TGTGCCAGCAGCTCCGCCGGGACTAGCGGCACAGATACGCAGTATTTT,CASSSAGTSGTDTQYF
TRBD2,TRBJ2-3,NA,TRBV5-7,TGTGCCAGCAGCGTACTAGCGGGGTGTCCCACAGATACGCAGTATTTT,CASSVLAGCPTDTQYF
TRBD2,TRBJ2-7,once,TRBV2,TGTGCCAGCAGTGGAAACGGACTAGCCGCTTTAGAGCAGTACTTC,CASSGNGLAALEQYF
TRBD1,TRBJ1-1,NA,TRBV2,TGTGCCAGCAGGGGGACAGTAGAAGCTTTCTTT,CASRGTVEAFF
NA,TRBJ1-1,NA,TRBV28,TGTGCCAGCAGCGAGAGGGCCGGGTACACTGAAGCTTTCTTT,CASSERAGYTEAFF
NA,TRBJ2-1,NA,TRBV18,TGTGCCAGCTCCATCTACGAGCGTGGTGAGCAGTTCTTC,CASSIYERGEQFF
NA,TRBJ2-7,NA,TRBV5-4,TGTGCCAGCAGCGGAGGAACCGGGACACCGCACTACGAGCAGTACTTC,CASSGGTGTPHYEQYF
NA,TRBJ2-2,once,TRBV6-5,TGTGCCAGCAGCCTCGTCGAAGTAGCCGGGGAGCTGTTTTTT,CASSLVEVAGELFF
NA,TRBJ2-6,once,TRBV28,TGTGCCAGCAGTTTAAGGGGCTCTGGGGCCAACGTCCTGACTTTC,CASSLRGSGANVLTF
NA,TRBJ1-6,NA,TRBV30,TGTGCCTGGAGTCCCGCCTTCCAGTCACCCCTCCACTTT,CAWSPAFQSPLHF
TRBD2,TRBJ2-1,NA,TRBV30,TGTGCCTTGACTAGCAGCTCCTACAATGAGCAGTTCTTC,CALTSSSYNEQFF
NA,TRBJ1-1,NA,TRBV20-1,TGCAGTGCTAGAGGCCAACTAGATGCTTTCTTT,CSARGQLDAFF